Listed here are 17 T cell receptor beta chains from one sample, sequenced in a study of blood T cell repertoires in COVID-19. Sequenced by immunoSEQ multiplex PCR; TCRdb stores in-frame clones only, minus some. Seen here are around 70,000 clones, 83% observed once, and the top ten hold around 43%. Sample: peripheral blood. Source of these receptors: a man older than 75 with acute or convalescent COVID-19.

This chain uses TRBV7-2 with TRBJ2-1; 8 bases map to TRBD2. V gave up 4 bases and J gave up 2 bases; unmatched junction bases: 7. The germline gives CDR1 SGHTA, CDR2 FQGNSA. The CDR3 runs to 16 residues. CDR3 coding DNA: TGTGCCAGCAGCTCCGGCGGGGGGCGAACCTACAATGAGCAGTTCTTC. It yields the protein CASSSGGGRTYNEQFF.

CDR3 in amino acids: CATGDYQQETQYF. CDR3 nucleotides: TGTGCCACCGGGGACTACCAACAAGAGACCCAGTACTTC. The V gene is TRBV10-3, the J gene TRBJ2-5; 7 bases line up with TRBD2. Looked up from germline, CDR1 is ENHRY and CDR2 is SYGVKD. The ends lost 10 bases at V and 2 bases at J; junction bases unmatched: 7. The CDR3 sequence is 13 residues long.

V and J are TRBV29-1 and TRBJ2-5; 10 bases align to TRBD2. This CDR3 is 17 amino acids long. The ends lost 4 bases at V and 7 bases at J; junction bases unmatched: 18. Germline V gene data show CDR1 as SQVTM and CDR2 as ANQGSEA. This CDR3 reads CSVAPSGGASLGVTQYF. CDR3 nucleotide sequence: TGCAGCGTTGCCCCGAGCGGGGGGGCCTCGTTAGGGGTGACCCAGTACTTC.

This clone was recorded once. The chain recombines TRBV5-4 with TRBJ2-7; D is undetermined. The CDR3 length is 13 residues. Germline V gives CDR1 SGHNT, CDR2 YYREEE (reference sequence). V lost 0 bases and J lost 0, with 4 bases in between. In DNA form, the CDR3 reads TGTGCCAGCAGCTTGGGTAACTCCTACGAGCAGTACTTC. It codes for CASSLGNSYEQYF.

The chain recombines TRBV6-6 with TRBJ1-6, with 12 bases identical to TRBD1. Germline-derived CDR1 and CDR2 are MNHNY and SVGAGI (reference sequence). J was trimmed by 9 bases and V by 5 bases; bases with no gene match: 11. CDR3 size: 17 residues. The CDR3 loop is CASSQSPGQGAFSPLHF. CDR3 DNA: TGTGCCAGCAGTCAGAGCCCGGGACAGGGGGCGTTTTCACCCCTCCACTTT.

This sequence joins TRBV2 and TRBJ1-5; 7 bases match TRBD1. Germline lookup yields CDR1 SNHLY and CDR2 FYNNEI. J was trimmed by 8 bases and V by 3 bases; bases with no gene match: 4. The CDR3 loop spans 13 amino acids. The CDR3 protein is CASSDDGTEPQHF. CDR3 nucleotide sequence: TGTGCCAGCAGTGACGATGGGACAGAGCCCCAGCATTTT.

The chain uses TRBV2 and TRBJ2-1, with 8 bases identical to TRBD2. The trim removed 7 bases at V and 1 base at J, leaving 12 bases unmatched. Germline values: CDR1 SNHLY, CDR2 FYNNEI. The CDR3 loop spans 17 amino acids. DNA for the CDR3: TGTGCCAGCAATTCCGAACGACTAGCGTCATCCTACAATGAGCAGTTCTTC. Residues: CASNSERLASSYNEQFF.

This chain connects TRBV7-9 to TRBJ2-5, with 15 bases lining up with TRBD2. The CDR3 loop spans 16 amino acids. Germline lookup yields CDR1 SEHNR and CDR2 FQNEAQ (reference sequence). The trim removed 4 bases at V and 5 bases at J, leaving 5 bases unmatched. The CDR3 DNA is TGTGCCAGCAGCTGGGCGGGACTAGCGGGAGGTGAGACCCAGTACTTC. It translates to CASSWAGLAGGETQYF.

This clone was counted once. The chain carries TRBV3-1 (or the pseudogene TRBV3-2) and TRBJ2-1; 7 nucleotides align to TRBD2. With V trimmed by 4 bases and J by 6 bases, 12 bases remained unmatched. The CDR3 is 16 amino acids. CDR1 and CDR2 from the germline V gene are LGHDT and YNNKEL (reference sequence). The CDR3 region is CASSLQAGWQRNEQFF. The CDR3 DNA reads as TGTGCCAGCAGCCTTCAAGCGGGATGGCAACGCAATGAGCAGTTCTTC.

This rearrangement joins TRBV5-5 to TRBJ1-1; D is perhaps TRBD1 (6 bases). This CDR3 is 15 amino acids long. CDR1 and CDR2 from the germline V gene are SGHKS and YYEKEE (reference sequence). Deletions cut 6 bases from V and 0 bases from J, with 15 bases between. The CDR3 DNA is TGTGCCAGCACCCTCATGGGACAATTGAACACTGAAGCTTTCTTT. Encoded protein: CASTLMGQLNTEAFF.

This sequence joins TRBV6-6 and TRBJ2-1; 7 bases are shared with TRBD2. Per the germline V gene, CDR1 is MNHNY and CDR2 is SVGAGI (reference sequence). This CDR3 comprises 16 residues. V trimming: 5 bases; J trimming: 3 bases; junction bases outside the gene matches: 10. CDR3 bases: TGTGCCAGCAGTCGAGATCCCCGGACTAGCTACAATGAGCAGTTCTTC. Residues: CASSRDPRTSYNEQFF.

V is TRBV5-4 and J is TRBJ1-6; 7 nucleotides match TRBD1. The CDR3 length is 14 residues. Germline-derived CDR1 and CDR2 are SGHNT and YYREEE (reference sequence). Trimming at V came to 0 bases and at J to 10 bases, leaving 4 bases not matched to a gene. CDR3: CASSLEGGASPLHF. CDR3 bases: TGTGCCAGCAGCTTGGAAGGGGGCGCCTCACCCCTCCACTTT.

The chain uses TRBV19 and TRBJ2-1; 7 bases match TRBD1. V dropped 3 bases and J dropped 1; count of bases not matched to a gene: 12. CDR1 is LNHDA, CDR2 SQIVND, per germline (reference sequence). This CDR3 region has 18 residues. This CDR3 reads CASSMGTALQISYNEQFF. The CDR3 region has the DNA TGTGCCAGTAGTATGGGGACAGCCTTACAAATTTCCTACAATGAGCAGTTCTTC.

The CDR3 coding sequence is TGTGCCAGCAGCAACCGGGACACCCATAATTCACCCCTCCACTTT. This translates into CASSNRDTHNSPLHF. V usage is TRBV7-2 and J usage is TRBJ1-6; D is perhaps TRBD1 (6 bases). The V end lost 5 bases, the J end lost 5 bases, and 13 bases lay between the germline ends. The CDR3 runs 15 residues. Per germline, CDR1 SGHTA and CDR2 FQGNSA.

V is TRBV4-3 and J is TRBJ1-2; the D gene is possibly TRBD1 (6 bases). The V end was cut by 0 bases, the J end by 8 bases, with 10 bases between. This CDR3 contains 13 residues. CDR1 LGHNA and CDR2 YSLEER come from the germline V gene. The CDR3 loop reads CASSQERDKGYTF. As DNA, the CDR3 is TGCGCCAGCAGCCAAGAAAGGGACAAGGGCTACACCTTC.

This chain links TRBV6-2 or TRBV6-3 with TRBJ2-1; D perhaps matches TRBD2 (5 bases). CDR1 is MNHEY, CDR2 SVGEGT, per germline. V was shortened by 5 bases and J by 2 bases, with 13 bases between the two germline ends. The CDR3 totals 15 residues. In DNA form, the CDR3 reads TGTGCCAGCAGTAAGACTCGGACTCCCTACAATGAGCAGTTCTTC. Encoded protein: CASSKTRTPYNEQFF.

This clone was observed a handful of times. The chain recombines TRBV7-9 with TRBJ2-7, with no clear D. Per the germline V gene, CDR1 is SEHNR and CDR2 is FQNEAQ (reference sequence). Trimming removed 5 bases at V and 1 base at J, with 6 bases between. There are 12 residues in the CDR3. CDR3 DNA sequence: TGTGCCAGCAGCCAACAGTCCTACGAGCAGTACTTC. Translation gives CASSQQSYEQYF. The full variable domain, in which reference TRBV7-9 and TRBJ2-7 provide the parts outside the CDR3, is DTGVSQNPRHKITKRGQNVTFRCDPISEHNRLYWYRQTLGQGPEFLTYFQNEAQLEKSRLLSDRFSAERPKGSFSTLEIQRTEQGDSAMYLCASSQQSYEQYFGPGTRLTVT.